This T cell receptor (beta chain) was recorded in a study of OX40 agonist ivuxolimab in advanced cancers. Sequenced by immunoSEQ multiplex PCR; TCRdb stores in-frame clones only, minus some. The data contain more than 45,000 clones, roughly nine tenths of them singletons. This clone occurred a few times. The TCR originated in an adult with an advanced solid tumor such as melanoma, head and neck, liver or kidney cancer. Sequenced here: CD4+ or CD8+ T cells sorted from blood, sampled in a trial of the OX40 agonist ivuxolimab.

CDR3 in amino acids: CATSSDRAANQPQHF. The CDR3 DNA is TGTGCCACCAGCAGCGACAGGGCCGCAAATCAGCCCCAGCATTTT. The chain employs TRBV15 and TRBJ1-5; 7 bases are a match to TRBD1. V dropped 3 bases and J dropped 4; count of bases not matched to a gene: 6. Germline V gene data show CDR1 as LNHNV and CDR2 as YYDKDF (reference sequence). This CDR3 comprises 15 residues.